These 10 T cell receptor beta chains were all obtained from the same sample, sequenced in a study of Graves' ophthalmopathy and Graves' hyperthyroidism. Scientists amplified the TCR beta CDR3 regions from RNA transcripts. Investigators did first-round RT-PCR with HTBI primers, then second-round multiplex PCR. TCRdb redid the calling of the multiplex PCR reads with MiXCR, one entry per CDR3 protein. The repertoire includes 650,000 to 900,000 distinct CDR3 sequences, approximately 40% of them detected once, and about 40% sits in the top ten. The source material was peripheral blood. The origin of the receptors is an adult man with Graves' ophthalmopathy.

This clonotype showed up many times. The CDR3 nucleotides read TGTGCCAGTAGTATTCGGGACGGACCCTACGAGCAGTACTTC. This gives the protein CASSIRDGPYEQYF. The chain recombines TRBV19 with TRBJ2-7; the D gene could be TRBD1 or TRBD2 (5 bases each). V was pared by 3 bases and J by 2 bases, with 11 bases between. The germline V gene encodes CDR1 LNHDA and CDR2 SQIVND (reference sequence). This CDR3 spans 14 amino acids.

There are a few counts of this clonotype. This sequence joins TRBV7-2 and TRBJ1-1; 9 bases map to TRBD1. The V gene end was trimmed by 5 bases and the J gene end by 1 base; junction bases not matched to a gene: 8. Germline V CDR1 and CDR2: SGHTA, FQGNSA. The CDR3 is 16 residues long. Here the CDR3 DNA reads TGTGCCAGCAGCCCCTATCCGGGACAGGGGAACACTGAAGCTTTCTTT. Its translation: CASSPYPGQGNTEAFF. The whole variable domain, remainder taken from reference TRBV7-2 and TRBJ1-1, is GAGVSQSPSNKVTEKGKDVELRCDPISGHTALYWYRQSLGQGLEFLIYFQGNSAPDKSGLPSDRFSAERTGGSVSTLTIQRTQQEDSAVYLCASSPYPGQGNTEAFFGQGTRLTVV.

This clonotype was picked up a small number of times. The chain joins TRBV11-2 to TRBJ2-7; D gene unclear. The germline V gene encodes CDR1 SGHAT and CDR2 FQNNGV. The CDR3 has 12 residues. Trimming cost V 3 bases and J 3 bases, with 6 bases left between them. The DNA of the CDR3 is TGTGCCAGCAGCTTTTGGGGCTACGAGCAGTACTTC. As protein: CASSFWGYEQYF.

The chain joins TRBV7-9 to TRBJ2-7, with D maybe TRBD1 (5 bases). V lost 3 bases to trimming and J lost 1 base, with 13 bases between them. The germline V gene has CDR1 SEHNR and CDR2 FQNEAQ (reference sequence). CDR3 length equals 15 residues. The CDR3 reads CASSLEGVVSYEQYF. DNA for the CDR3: TGTGCCAGCAGCTTGGAAGGGGTGGTTTCCTACGAGCAGTACTTC.

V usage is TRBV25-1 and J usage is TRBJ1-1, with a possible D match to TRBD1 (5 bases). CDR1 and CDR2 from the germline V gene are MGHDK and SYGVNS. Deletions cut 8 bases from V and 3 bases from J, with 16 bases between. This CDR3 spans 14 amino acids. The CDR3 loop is CASSPPKGHTEAFF. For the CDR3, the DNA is TGTGCCAGCTCACCACCTAAGGGGCACACTGAAGCTTTCTTT.

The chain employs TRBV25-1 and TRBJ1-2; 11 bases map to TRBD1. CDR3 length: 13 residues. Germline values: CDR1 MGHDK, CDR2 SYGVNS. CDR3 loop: CTRTGGRFYGYTF. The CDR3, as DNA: TGTACCCGGACAGGGGGCAGGTTCTATGGCTACACCTTC.

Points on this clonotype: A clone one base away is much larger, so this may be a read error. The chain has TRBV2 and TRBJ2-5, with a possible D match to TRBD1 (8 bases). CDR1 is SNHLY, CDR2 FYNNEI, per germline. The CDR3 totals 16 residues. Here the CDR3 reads CAGSVGQGGFQETQYF. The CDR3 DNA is TGTGCCGGCAGCGTCGGACAGGGAGGGTTCCAAGAGACCCAGTACTTC.

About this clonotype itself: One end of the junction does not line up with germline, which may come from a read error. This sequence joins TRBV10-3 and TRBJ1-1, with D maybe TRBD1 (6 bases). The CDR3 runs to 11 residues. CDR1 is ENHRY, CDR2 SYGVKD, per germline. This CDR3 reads CAISKGDGASF. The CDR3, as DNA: TGCGCCATCTCGAAGGGGGACGGGGCTTCCTTT.

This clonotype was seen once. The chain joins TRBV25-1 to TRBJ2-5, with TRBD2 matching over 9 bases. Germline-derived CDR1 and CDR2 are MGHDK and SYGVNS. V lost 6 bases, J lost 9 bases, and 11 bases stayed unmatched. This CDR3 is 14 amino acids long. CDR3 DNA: TGTGCCAGCAGAAGGGACTCGGCGGGGGGGGCCCAGTACTTC. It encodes CASRRDSAGGAQYF.

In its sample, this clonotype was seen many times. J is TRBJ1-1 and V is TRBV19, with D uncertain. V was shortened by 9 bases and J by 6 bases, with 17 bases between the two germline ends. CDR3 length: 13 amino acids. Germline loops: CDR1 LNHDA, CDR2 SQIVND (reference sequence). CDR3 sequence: CASRNKGEAEAFF. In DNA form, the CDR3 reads TGTGCCAGCCGTAACAAGGGAGAGGCTGAAGCTTTCTTT.